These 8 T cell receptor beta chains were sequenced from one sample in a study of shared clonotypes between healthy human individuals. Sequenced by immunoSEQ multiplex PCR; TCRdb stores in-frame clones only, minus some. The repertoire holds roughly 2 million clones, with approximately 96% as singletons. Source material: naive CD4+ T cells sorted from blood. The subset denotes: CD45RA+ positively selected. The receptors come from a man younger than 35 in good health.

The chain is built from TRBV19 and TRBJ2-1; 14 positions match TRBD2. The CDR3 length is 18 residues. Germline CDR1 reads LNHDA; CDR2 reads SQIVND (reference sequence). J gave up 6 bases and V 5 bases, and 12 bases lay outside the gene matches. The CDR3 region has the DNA TGTGCCAGTAGTCCCAAGACTAGCGGGAGGGCCAGGGGCAATGAGCAGTTCTTC. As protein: CASSPKTSGRARGNEQFF.

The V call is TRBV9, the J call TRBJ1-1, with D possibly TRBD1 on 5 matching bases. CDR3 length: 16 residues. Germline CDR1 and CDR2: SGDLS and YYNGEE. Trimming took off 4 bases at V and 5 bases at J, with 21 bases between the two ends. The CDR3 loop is CASSPQWVGRGTEAFF. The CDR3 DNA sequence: TGTGCCAGCAGCCCTCAATGGGTGGGGAGGGGTACTGAAGCTTTCTTT.

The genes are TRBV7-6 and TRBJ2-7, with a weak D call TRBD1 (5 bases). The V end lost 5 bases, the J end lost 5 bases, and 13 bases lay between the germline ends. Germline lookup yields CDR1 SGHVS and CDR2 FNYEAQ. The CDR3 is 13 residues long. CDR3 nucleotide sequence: TGTGCCAGCAGCCTTCGCGGACATAACGAGCAGTACTTC. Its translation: CASSLRGHNEQYF.

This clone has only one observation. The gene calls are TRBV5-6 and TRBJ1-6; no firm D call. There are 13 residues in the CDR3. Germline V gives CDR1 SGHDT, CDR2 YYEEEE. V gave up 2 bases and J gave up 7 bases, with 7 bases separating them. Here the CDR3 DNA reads TGTGCCAGCAGCTTAGGAGTGAATTCACCCCTCCACTTT. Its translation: CASSLGVNSPLHF.

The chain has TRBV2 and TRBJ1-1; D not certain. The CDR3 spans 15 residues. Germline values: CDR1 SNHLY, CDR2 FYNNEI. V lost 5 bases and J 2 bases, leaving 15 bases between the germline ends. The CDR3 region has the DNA TGTGCCAGCAGTAACCAGGAGGGCTATAACACTGAAGCTTTCTTT. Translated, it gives CASSNQEGYNTEAFF. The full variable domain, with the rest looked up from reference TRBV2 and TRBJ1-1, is EPEVTQTPSHQVTQMGQEVILRCVPISNHLYFYWYRQILGQKVEFLVSFYNNEISEKSEIFDDQFSVERPDGSNFTLKIRSTKLEDSAMYFCASSNQEGYNTEAFFGQGTRLTVV.

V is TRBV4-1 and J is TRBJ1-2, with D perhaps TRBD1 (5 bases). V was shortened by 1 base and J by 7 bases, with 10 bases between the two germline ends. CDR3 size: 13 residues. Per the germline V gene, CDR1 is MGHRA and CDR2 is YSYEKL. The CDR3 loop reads CASSQGGTAGYTF. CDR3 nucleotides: TGCGCCAGCAGCCAAGGAGGGACTGCTGGCTACACCTTC.

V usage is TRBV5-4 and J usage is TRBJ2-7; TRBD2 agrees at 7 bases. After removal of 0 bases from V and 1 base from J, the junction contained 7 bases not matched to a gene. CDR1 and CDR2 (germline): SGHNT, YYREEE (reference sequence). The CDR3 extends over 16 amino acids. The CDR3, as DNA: TGTGCCAGCAGCTTGGTTGGGGCGGGGGTTTCCTACGAGCAGTACTTC. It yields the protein CASSLVGAGVSYEQYF.

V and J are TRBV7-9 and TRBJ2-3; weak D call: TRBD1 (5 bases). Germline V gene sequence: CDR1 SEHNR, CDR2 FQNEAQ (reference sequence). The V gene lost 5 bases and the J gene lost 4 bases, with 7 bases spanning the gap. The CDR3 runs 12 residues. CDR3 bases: TGTGCCAGCAGCCCCAGGGCAGATACGCAGTATTTT. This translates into CASSPRADTQYF.